A selection of T cell receptor beta chains follows, all from one sample in a study of blood T cell repertoires in COVID-19. Here immunoSEQ multiplex PCR was the method, and the copy in TCRdb shows in-frame clones only, minus some. The sample carries 200,000 to 250,000 clones, about 90% recorded once. Sequenced input: peripheral blood. These receptors were taken from a man aged 25 to 45 with COVID-19, enrolled during active disease. CDR3s leave out the opening cysteine and the closing phenylalanine or tryptophan. The order of the fields is V gene, D gene, J gene, CDR3 protein. A D gene is named only where the DNA matches it firmly.

v_call: TRBV27; d_call: NA; j_call: TRBJ2-6; cdr3_aa: ASSPTQRNRGANVLT
v_call: TRBV2; d_call: TRBD1; j_call: TRBJ1-1; cdr3_aa: ASSEQGENTEAF
v_call: TRBV28; d_call: TRBD2; j_call: TRBJ2-7; cdr3_aa: ASSSPWASGRSYEQY
v_call: TRBV12-5; d_call: TRBD1; j_call: TRBJ1-6; cdr3_aa: ASARGPTGGDFWKSYNSPLH
v_call: TRBV20-1; d_call: NA; j_call: TRBJ2-4; cdr3_aa: SARPMDIQY
v_call: TRBV6-2/TRBV6-3; d_call: TRBD1; j_call: TRBJ2-7; cdr3_aa: ASSWTGESYEQY
v_call: TRBV6-5; d_call: NA; j_call: TRBJ1-6; cdr3_aa: ASRQGSYNSPLH
v_call: TRBV7-3; d_call: TRBD1; j_call: TRBJ2-7; cdr3_aa: ASSLGGQGSNEQY
v_call: TRBV19; d_call: NA; j_call: TRBJ1-1; cdr3_aa: ASSHWARYDTEAF
v_call: TRBV5-4; d_call: NA; j_call: TRBJ1-4; cdr3_aa: ASSLAVGGLGEKLF
v_call: TRBV19; d_call: NA; j_call: TRBJ1-2; cdr3_aa: ASSIFGDSNYGYT
v_call: TRBV9; d_call: TRBD2; j_call: TRBJ2-7; cdr3_aa: ASSVLSSGGLHEQY
v_call: TRBV7-2; d_call: NA; j_call: TRBJ1-1; cdr3_aa: ASSQSFRGEAF
v_call: TRBV4-3; d_call: NA; j_call: TRBJ1-1; cdr3_aa: ASSQGGGRNTEAF
v_call: TRBV11-2; d_call: NA; j_call: TRBJ2-3; cdr3_aa: ASSLASRGTSTDTQY
v_call: TRBV28; d_call: TRBD2; j_call: TRBJ2-7; cdr3_aa: ASSLGLAGSYEQY
v_call: TRBV14; d_call: TRBD1; j_call: TRBJ2-7; cdr3_aa: ASSQGGKFATGSKISSYEQY
v_call: TRBV7-3; d_call: NA; j_call: TRBJ1-1; cdr3_aa: ASSFGDRGGTEAF
v_call: TRBV5-6; d_call: NA; j_call: TRBJ2-7; cdr3_aa: ASSYDRSSYEQY
v_call: TRBV6-2/TRBV6-3; d_call: TRBD1; j_call: TRBJ1-5; cdr3_aa: ASSPDRGPSQPQH
v_call: TRBV18; d_call: NA; j_call: TRBJ2-7; cdr3_aa: ASSPQSTEQY
v_call: TRBV5-4; d_call: TRBD2; j_call: TRBJ2-1; cdr3_aa: ASSLASGSVNEQF
v_call: TRBV4-2; d_call: TRBD2; j_call: TRBJ2-3; cdr3_aa: ASSPGLAGGPDTQY
v_call: TRBV30; d_call: TRBD2; j_call: TRBJ2-1; cdr3_aa: AWRVPGGRDRGNEQF
v_call: TRBV29-1; d_call: TRBD1; j_call: TRBJ1-2; cdr3_aa: SVESLEWADRSYGYT
v_call: TRBV10-3; d_call: TRBD1; j_call: TRBJ2-6; cdr3_aa: AISDPDRVPAYGANVLT
v_call: TRBV6-2/TRBV6-3; d_call: TRBD1; j_call: TRBJ1-4; cdr3_aa: ASSPGQGVSVEKLF
v_call: TRBV30; d_call: NA; j_call: TRBJ1-4; cdr3_aa: AWSRRSGLSDEKLF
v_call: TRBV28; d_call: NA; j_call: TRBJ1-2; cdr3_aa: ASSDPGTGVYGYT
v_call: TRBV7-7; d_call: TRBD2; j_call: TRBJ2-1; cdr3_aa: ASSLGLAGGPNEQF
v_call: TRBV6-5; d_call: NA; j_call: TRBJ1-3; cdr3_aa: ASSYSAGNGNTIY
v_call: TRBV4-3; d_call: NA; j_call: TRBJ2-7; cdr3_aa: ASSRSEASAYEQY
v_call: TRBV29-1; d_call: TRBD1; j_call: TRBJ2-2; cdr3_aa: SVADRGFTGELF
v_call: TRBV18; d_call: NA; j_call: TRBJ2-1; cdr3_aa: ASSPRGTSYNEQF
v_call: TRBV24-1; d_call: TRBD2; j_call: TRBJ2-3; cdr3_aa: ATSVSGGARADTQY
v_call: TRBV21-1; d_call: NA; j_call: TRBJ1-4; cdr3_aa: ASSPRQRVNEKLF
v_call: TRBV4-3; d_call: TRBD2; j_call: TRBJ2-2; cdr3_aa: ASSPRMGGDTGELF
v_call: TRBV19; d_call: TRBD1; j_call: TRBJ2-7; cdr3_aa: ASTPGTGDYEQY
v_call: TRBV9; d_call: NA; j_call: TRBJ2-3; cdr3_aa: ASSGQGVDTQY
v_call: TRBV4-2; d_call: NA; j_call: TRBJ2-7; cdr3_aa: ASSQERGYEQY
v_call: TRBV19; d_call: NA; j_call: TRBJ1-5; cdr3_aa: ASTPAPESNQPQH
v_call: TRBV5-5; d_call: NA; j_call: TRBJ1-5; cdr3_aa: ASSVDPSQPQH
v_call: TRBV7-2; d_call: NA; j_call: TRBJ2-3; cdr3_aa: ASGGSLTDTQY
v_call: TRBV7-2; d_call: NA; j_call: TRBJ2-7; cdr3_aa: ASSQGGVWSYEQY
v_call: TRBV29-1; d_call: TRBD1; j_call: TRBJ1-1; cdr3_aa: SVEDPGDREKAF
v_call: TRBV30; d_call: TRBD2; j_call: TRBJ2-1; cdr3_aa: AWITGGLASYNEQF
v_call: TRBV9; d_call: TRBD2; j_call: TRBJ2-7; cdr3_aa: ASSVGAAGGVYEQY
v_call: TRBV9; d_call: TRBD2; j_call: TRBJ2-3; cdr3_aa: ASSVGTSGHTDTQY
v_call: TRBV29-1; d_call: NA; j_call: TRBJ1-1; cdr3_aa: SVSQTGGTEAF
v_call: TRBV19; d_call: NA; j_call: TRBJ2-1; cdr3_aa: ASSIGVRADEQF
v_call: TRBV10-3; d_call: TRBD1; j_call: TRBJ2-1; cdr3_aa: AISDRDRVRNEQF
v_call: TRBV30; d_call: NA; j_call: TRBJ1-1; cdr3_aa: AWSFTDNTEAF
v_call: TRBV6-5; d_call: NA; j_call: TRBJ1-2; cdr3_aa: ASSGADRGGYGYT
v_call: TRBV27; d_call: NA; j_call: TRBJ1-1; cdr3_aa: ASRYQGNTEAF
v_call: TRBV3-1/TRBV3-2; d_call: TRBD1; j_call: TRBJ1-3; cdr3_aa: ASSQDSRGYGNTIY
v_call: TRBV19; d_call: TRBD1; j_call: TRBJ2-2; cdr3_aa: ASLGQGNTGELF
v_call: TRBV27; d_call: TRBD2; j_call: TRBJ2-1; cdr3_aa: ASSLYLSGGEQF
v_call: TRBV19; d_call: TRBD1; j_call: TRBJ1-1; cdr3_aa: ASSMGTGGRGTEAF
v_call: TRBV11-2; d_call: NA; j_call: TRBJ2-3; cdr3_aa: ASTPRRDSLSDTQY
v_call: TRBV7-9; d_call: TRBD2; j_call: TRBJ2-7; cdr3_aa: ASSLASGREGEQY